What follows is one TCR beta chain and its context. What it binds is unknown. The data were produced by immunoSEQ multiplex PCR, yet TCRdb's version contains in-frame clones alone and is incomplete. This sample has around 53,000 clones, with 80% to 90% found just once. The sample originates from a study of lymphopenia after photon versus proton radiotherapy. Trimming took 6 bases from V and 4 from J; bases not matched to a gene: 11. Germline CDR1 is SGHTA and CDR2 is FQGNSA. This CDR3 region has 16 residues. Whole-study findings and limits: After lymphocyte nadir, photon-treated repertoires showed oligoclonal expansion, especially CD8+ Temra. Authors raise, but do not show, better survival with proton therapy. Relative stability marked proton patients; photon patients lost diversity and naive cells.

This clonotype was sampled from a man aged 45-65 years with gastric cancer. This chain uses TRBV7-2 with TRBJ2-1, with TRBD1 matching 8 bases. Sequenced material: peripheral blood, taken from a patient treated with photon-based radiotherapy. This CDR3 reads CASSYQGAPAYNEQFF. CDR3 nucleotides: TGTGCCAGCAGTTATCAGGGGGCGCCCGCTTACAATGAGCAGTTCTTC.